One sample yielded the 21 T cell receptor beta chains listed below, sequenced in a study of CD8 T cells in Susac syndrome. cDNA came from around 0.54 to 1 ug RNA primed by random hexamers. TCRdb used MiXCR to reprocess the immunoSEQ multiplex PCR reads, holding one entry per CDR3 protein. The sample lists about 160,000 distinct CDR3 sequences; approximately 95% were seen once. The sequenced sample was CD4+ T cells from PBMCs. The receptor source for this set is a human donor with multiple sclerosis.

This clonotype has only one observation. The gene calls are TRBV6-5 and TRBJ2-7; 9 bases align to TRBD1. CDR1 is MNHEY and CDR2 is SVGAGI in the germline V gene. The CDR3 is made up of 14 amino acids. The V segment lost 4 bases and the J segment 3 bases; nucleotides outside the gene matches: 4. This CDR3 is CASSLYRGHYEQYF. The CDR3 DNA is TGTGCCAGCAGTTTATACAGGGGGCACTACGAGCAGTACTTC.

The chain uses TRBV19 and TRBJ2-1; D may match TRBD1 or TRBD2 (6 bases each). CDR3 length: 13 amino acids. Trimming removed 7 bases from V and 13 bases from J, with 20 bases in between. Germline-derived CDR1 and CDR2 are LNHDA and SQIVND (reference sequence). The CDR3 spells CASTTKGGATQFF. In DNA, the CDR3 is TGTGCCAGTACCACTAAGGGGGGCGCCACCCAGTTCTTC.

This clonotype came up once. The J gene is TRBJ2-7, the V gene TRBV29-1; TRBD1 aligns across 8 bases. CDR3 size: 12 residues. From germline, CDR1 is SQVTM and CDR2 ANQGSEA. Trimming cost V 5 bases and J 2 bases; bases outside gene matches: 2. The CDR3 reads CSVQGATYEQYF. The CDR3 bases are TGCAGCGTTCAGGGGGCCACCTACGAGCAGTACTTC.

The chain couples TRBV30 to TRBJ1-5; D is perhaps TRBD1 (5 bases). The CDR3 length is 14 residues. The germline gives CDR1 GTSNPN, CDR2 SVGIG (reference sequence). V dropped 3 bases and J dropped 5 bases, with 14 bases sitting between them. DNA of the CDR3: TGTGCCTGGAGGCCCCAGGGAGGTGATCAGCCCCAGCATTTT. Its protein product is CAWRPQGGDQPQHF.

The gene calls are TRBV23-1 and TRBJ2-1, with TRBD2 matching over 7 bases. TRBV23-1 is reported as an ORF; its role is uncertain. J gave up 4 bases and V 0 bases, and 12 bases lay outside the gene matches. There are 18 residues in the CDR3. This chain's CDR3 is CASSQSGLRSGTYNEQFF. The CDR3 region has the DNA TGCGCCAGCAGTCAATCCGGGTTGAGGAGCGGGACTTACAATGAGCAGTTCTTC.

V and J are TRBV19 and TRBJ1-1; 11 bases are a match to TRBD1. CDR1 LNHDA and CDR2 SQIVND come from the germline V gene (reference sequence). The CDR3 has 14 amino acids. With 5 bases clipped from V and 5 bases from J, the junction kept 4 bases outside the gene matches. The chain's CDR3 is CASSSRDRGTEAFF. The DNA for the CDR3 is TGTGCCAGTAGTTCCCGGGACAGGGGGACTGAAGCTTTCTTT.

The gene calls are TRBV20-1 and TRBJ2-5; D is unclear. The CDR3 has 14 amino acids. The V gene lost 0 bases and the J gene lost 1 base, with 9 bases spanning the gap. Germline CDR1 and CDR2: DFQATT and SNEGSKA (reference sequence). DNA of the CDR3: TGCAGTGCTAGAGAGGCTAACCTCCAAGAGACCCAGTACTTC. As protein: CSAREANLQETQYF.

The rearrangement joins TRBV19 to TRBJ2-3, with a weak D call TRBD1 (5 bases). Germline V gene data show CDR1 as LNHDA and CDR2 as SQIVND (reference sequence). Trimming pared 4 bases from V and 6 bases from J, leaving 14 bases between. CDR3 length: 14 amino acids. The CDR3 spells CASSTGKIWDTQYF. CDR3 DNA sequence: TGTGCCAGTAGTACAGGGAAGATTTGGGATACGCAGTATTTT.

The chain has TRBV7-9 and TRBJ2-1; tentatively, D is TRBD1 or TRBD2 (5 bases each). Trimming shortened V by 8 bases and J by 5 bases, and 13 bases separated the two germline ends. There are 13 residues in the CDR3. Germline V gives CDR1 SEHNR, CDR2 FQNEAQ (reference sequence). The CDR3 coding sequence is TGTGCCAGCGGCCGGGACCTCAACAATGAGCAGTTCTTC. This gives the protein CASGRDLNNEQFF.

The chain employs TRBV7-2 and TRBJ2-7; D could derive from TRBD1 or TRBD2 (5 bases each). Trimming shortened V by 1 base and J by 4 bases, and 14 bases separated the two germline ends. The CDR3 totals 15 residues. CDR1 is SGHTA, CDR2 FQGNSA, per germline. CDR3 loop: CASSLVSGTEYEQYF. In DNA, the CDR3 is TGTGCCAGCAGCTTAGTCTCCGGGACGGAATACGAGCAGTACTTC.

V and J are TRBV5-1 and TRBJ2-5, with D uncertain. The CDR3 is 16 residues long. V gave up 0 bases and J gave up 1 base, with 13 bases separating them. Germline lookup yields CDR1 SGHRS and CDR2 YFSETQ. The CDR3 region has the DNA TGCGCCAGCAGCTTGGCCAGGCCGGGCCTCCAAGAGACCCAGTACTTC. Translation: CASSLARPGLQETQYF.

This CDR3 is CSAAGTGYNEQFF. CDR3 DNA sequence: TGCAGTGCTGCCGGGACTGGGTACAATGAGCAGTTCTTC. The V and J genes are TRBV20-1 and TRBJ2-1; maybe TRBD2 (6 bases). CDR1 DFQATT and CDR2 SNEGSKA come from the germline V gene (reference sequence). The V end was cut by 5 bases, the J end by 4 bases, with 12 bases between. This CDR3 is built from 13 residues.

This chain uses TRBV24-1 with TRBJ2-3, with 8 nucleotides matching TRBD1. CDR3 size: 15 residues. After removal of 4 bases from V and 4 bases from J, the junction contained 6 bases not matched to a gene. Germline CDR1 KGHDR, CDR2 SFDVKD. CDR3 DNA sequence: TGTGCCACCAGTGACCCGACAGGGGTCGCAGATACGCAGTATTTT. Its protein product is CATSDPTGVADTQYF.

This chain links TRBV6-2 or TRBV6-3 with TRBJ1-5; possibly TRBD1 for D (5 bases). Trimming took off 7 bases at V and 3 bases at J, with 13 bases between the two ends. CDR1 MNHEY and CDR2 SVGEGT come from the germline V gene. This CDR3 comprises 14 residues. CDR3 in amino acids: CASTKTDINQPQHF. The DNA of the CDR3 is TGTGCCAGCACCAAGACAGATATCAATCAGCCCCAGCATTTT.

The chain links TRBV30 to TRBJ2-4; possible D gene TRBD1, 6 bases. This CDR3 has 13 residues. Germline V lookup: CDR1 GTSNPN, CDR2 SVGIG (reference sequence). The V and J ends lost 2 bases and 7 bases respectively, with 12 bases between them. The DNA of the CDR3 is TGTGCCTGGAGTAGAGGGGGTTGGAACATTCAGTACTTC. This gives the protein CAWSRGGWNIQYF.

The chain combines TRBV6-1 with TRBJ2-7, with 9 bases matching TRBD2. Germline CDR1 MNHNS, CDR2 SASEGT. J gave up 5 bases and V 2 bases, and 10 bases lay outside the gene matches. The CDR3 covers 16 residues. The CDR3 loop is CASSELPGTSPHEQYF. In nucleotides, the CDR3 is TGTGCCAGCAGTGAACTTCCCGGGACTAGCCCCCACGAGCAGTACTTC.

V usage is TRBV29-1 and J usage is TRBJ1-1; no clear D gene. The CDR3 consists of 11 residues. The ends were cut back, 7 bases at V and 3 bases at J, with 9 bases in the middle. Germline V gene data show CDR1 as SQVTM and CDR2 as ANQGSEA. The CDR3 protein is CSGARDTEAFF. The DNA of the CDR3 is TGCAGCGGAGCCCGGGACACTGAAGCTTTCTTT.

This chain uses TRBV12-3 or TRBV12-4 with TRBJ1-2; TRBD1 matches 7 bases. After removal of 5 bases from V and 7 bases from J, the junction contained 4 bases not matched to a gene. This CDR3 contains 12 residues. CDR3: CASSRDSGGYTF. Written as DNA, the CDR3 is TGTGCCAGCAGTCGGGACAGCGGTGGCTACACCTTC.

In this sample, this clonotype turned up once. The chain links TRBV10-3 to TRBJ2-3; 7 bases are shared with TRBD1. Germline V gene data show CDR1 as ENHRY and CDR2 as SYGVKD. V gave up 7 bases and J gave up 3 bases; unmatched junction bases: 4. This CDR3 is 13 amino acids long. CDR3 sequence (DNA): TGTGCCATCAAGGACAGGCCTACAGATACGCAGTATTTT. Translation gives CAIKDRPTDTQYF.

The rearrangement uses TRBV30 and TRBJ2-1; weak D call: TRBD2 (6 bases). The CDR3 sequence is 13 residues long. Germline-derived CDR1 and CDR2 are GTSNPN and SVGIG (reference sequence). V lost 4 bases and J lost 8, with 15 bases in between. This CDR3 is CAWIGRFVDEQFF. The CDR3 coding sequence is TGTGCCTGGATTGGGAGGTTTGTTGATGAGCAGTTCTTC. Together with reference TRBV30 and TRBJ2-1, the CDR3 gives the full variable domain: SQTIHQWPATLVQPVGSPLSLECTVEGTSNPNLYWYRQAAGRGLQLLFYSVGIGQISSEVPQNLSASRPQDRQFILSSKKLLLSDSGFYLCAWIGRFVDEQFFGPGTRLTVL.

This sequence joins TRBV29-1 and TRBJ2-3; 7 bases map to TRBD2. V gave up 5 bases and J gave up 6 bases; unmatched junction bases: 11. CDR3 length: 14 amino acids. CDR1 is SQVTM and CDR2 is ANQGSEA in the germline V gene. CDR3 amino acids: CSVWGEAGTDTQYF. The CDR3 DNA reads as TGCAGCGTTTGGGGGGAAGCGGGAACGGATACGCAGTATTTT.